This T cell receptor (beta chain) was profiled in a study of blood T cells in healthy people across ages. As regards this clonotype: The antigen remains undetermined.

Unmatched junction bases numbered 3, after V lost 4 bases and J lost 0 bases. Germline V gene lookup returns CDR1 SQVTM and CDR2 ANQGSEA. The CDR3 has 14 residues. Healthy Russian Caucasian donors spanned ages about 6 to 100 years. Findings and caveats of the study: Greater diversity and more naive CD4+ cells were seen in long-lived donors than in aged donors.

A sample-barcoded 5' primer and a J-beta primer mix were used in a second PCR of roughly 6 to 11 cycles. Researchers report that each sample yielded at least 2.5 million CDR3-containing paired-end reads. TCRdb called the 5' RACE reads again in MiXCR, with one record for every CDR3 protein. Of 650,000 to 1,000,000 distinct CDR3 sequences in the sample, about 45% were seen once. The clonotype comes from a man older than 75 in good health. Sequencing was carried out using blood. This chain uses TRBV29-1 with TRBJ1-1; TRBD1 matches 9 bases. The CDR3 nucleotides are TGCAGCGTTGTTCGGACAGGGGTGAACACTGAAGCTTTCTTT. Translated: CSVVRTGVNTEAFF.